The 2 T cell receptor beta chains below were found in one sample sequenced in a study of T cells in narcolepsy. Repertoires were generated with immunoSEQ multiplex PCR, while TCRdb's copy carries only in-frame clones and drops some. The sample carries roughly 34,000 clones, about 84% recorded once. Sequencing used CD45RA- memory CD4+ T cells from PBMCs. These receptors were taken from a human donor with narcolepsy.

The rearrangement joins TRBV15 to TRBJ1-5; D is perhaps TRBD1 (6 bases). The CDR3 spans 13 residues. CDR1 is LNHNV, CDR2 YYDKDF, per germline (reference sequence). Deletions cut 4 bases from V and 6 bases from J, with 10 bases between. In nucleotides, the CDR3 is TGTGCCACCAGCAAGGGGGGAAGTCAGCCCCAGCATTTT. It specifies CATSKGGSQPQHF.

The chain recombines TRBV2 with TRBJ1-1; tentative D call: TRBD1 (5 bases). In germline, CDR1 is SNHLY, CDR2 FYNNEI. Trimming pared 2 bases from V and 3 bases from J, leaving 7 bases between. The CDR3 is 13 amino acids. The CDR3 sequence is CASSERQYTEAFF. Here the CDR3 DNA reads TGTGCCAGCAGTGAAAGACAGTACACTGAAGCTTTCTTT.